The present T cell receptor beta chain was sequenced within a study of T cell changes during pregnancy in multiple sclerosis (dated by TCRdb to the late 2010s). Regarding the complete study: In women with multiple sclerosis, the researchers looked at how the T cell repertoire shifted as pregnancy progressed.

Library generation was performed with the immunoSEQ multiplex PCR assay. TCRdb carries this immuneACCESS record with in-frame sequences only. Its versions omit some clonotypes, under half of them owing to an unresolved V gene in the studies checked, with the rest unexplained. Within this sample are roughly 67,000 clones, with approximately 89% of them counted one time only. Jointly, the top ten make up 1.4% of the sample. A note on this clone: Its binding antigen is unknown. No per-base quality is available; no much larger clone lies one base away.

Here V drops 8 bases and J drops 7 bases, and the junction holds 4 bases not matched to any gene. The CDR3 numbers 13 residues from cysteine through phenylalanine. The kept DNA is CDR3 alone, 39 bases in frame from the first base. The germline V gene provides CDR1 MNHNS and CDR2 SASEGT. This sequence uses TRBV6-1 and TRBJ2-1; 11 of the junction bases match TRBD2. The sequencing used peripheral blood, collected in the second trimester of pregnancy. This TCR derives from a female donor with multiple sclerosis, enrolled in a pregnancy study. The CDR3: CASRGLAANEQFF. The base sequence is TGTGCCAGCCGGGGACTAGCGGCAAATGAGCAGTTCTTC.